This T cell receptor beta chain was sequenced for a study of shared clonotypes between healthy human individuals. Deep was the level used in running the assay. Profiled with immunoSEQ multiplex PCR; TCRdb holds only in-frame clones, not every one. The sample comprises over a million clones, about four fifths of which are singletons, and under 0.6% rests with the top ten. Trimming cost V 3 bases and J 1 base, with 21 bases left between them. CDR3 length equals 17 residues. In germline, CDR1 is SQVTM, CDR2 ANQGSEA. The V call is TRBV29-1, the J call TRBJ2-5; TRBD1 or TRBD2 may be the D gene (6 bases each). The source material was memory CD4+ T cells from PBMCs. Indicated subset: CD45RA-negative fraction. This clonotype was sampled from a man aged 18 to 29 in good health. Some clones in this sample may be carry-over from other donors' samples. The CDR3 here is CSVDASTGATFQETQYF. In DNA form, the CDR3 reads TGCAGCGTTGATGCTTCCACGGGGGCCACTTTCCAAGAGACCCAGTACTTC.